This is a list of T cell receptor beta chains from one sample in a study of CXCR3-negative and CXCR3-positive naive CD8 T cells. TCRdb reanalyzed the 5' RACE reads, giving one entry per CDR3 protein sequence and no DNA. The listing contains approximately 100,000 distinct CDR3 sequences. Sequencing used naive CXCR3+ CD8+ T cells from blood. The receptors were sampled from a human donor in good health. Some clones in this sample may be carry-over from other donors' samples. Both conserved end residues are part of each CDR3.

J gene | V gene | CDR3 protein
TRBJ2-7 | TRBV7-6 | CASSLALDGNYEQYF
TRBJ2-1 | TRBV7-9 | CASSFKTGRSEQFF
TRBJ2-7 | TRBV19 | CASSMGTALEQYF
TRBJ2-6 | TRBV5-6 | CASSFSGRTNSGANVLTF
TRBJ2-6 | TRBV5-1 | CASSSTVFSGANVLTF
TRBJ2-1 | TRBV29-1 | CSVDPVGNEQFF
TRBJ1-5 | TRBV27 | CASSLSQGANQPQHF
TRBJ2-7 | TRBV27 | CASSGQGSYEQYF
TRBJ2-1 | TRBV19 | CASSIDNEQFF
TRBJ1-5 | TRBV28 | CASSFLEGLSSNQPQHF
TRBJ2-3 | TRBV12-3/TRBV12-4 | CASSFGTGGTDTQYF
TRBJ2-7 | TRBV7-2 | CASGQTVLGHEQYF
TRBJ2-3 | TRBV28 | CASSLRGPRRNTQYF
TRBJ2-7 | TRBV27 | CASSLSDRGGEQYF
TRBJ2-7 | TRBV7-3 | CASARDRSYEQYF
TRBJ2-7 | TRBV27 | CASSHGQGGGSGYEQYF
TRBJ1-1 | TRBV28 | CASSFGGTGPPSYTEAFF
TRBJ2-2 | TRBV4-1 | CASSQDDRQGNTGELFF
TRBJ1-6 | TRBV4-3 | CASSQDRQEDLNSPLHF
TRBJ1-1 | TRBV20-1 | CSAKGQGITEAFF
TRBJ1-2 | TRBV29-1 | CSGGGQAEGYTF
TRBJ1-4 | TRBV7-9 | CASSPTPRFEKLFF
TRBJ2-5 | TRBV7-6 | CASSNQETQYF
TRBJ1-5 | TRBV6-2/TRBV6-3 | CASSYRDNQPQHF
TRBJ1-3 | TRBV29-1 | CSVEPPGDDLAGNTIYF
TRBJ2-5 | TRBV12-3/TRBV12-4 | CASSLQQGLQETQYF
TRBJ2-5 | TRBV7-6 | CASSSRGAGETQYF
TRBJ1-1 | TRBV4-2 | CASSQDRTGGSGTEAFF
TRBJ1-1 | TRBV20-1 | CSASREHTEAFF
TRBJ2-2 | TRBV28 | CASSLLAGWNTGELFF
TRBJ2-1 | TRBV7-8 | CASSSPGGAGLSDEQFF
TRBJ2-4 | TRBV27 | CASSFRTGQNIQYF
TRBJ2-7 | TRBV7-9 | CASSLVGQTYEQYF
TRBJ2-5 | TRBV19 | CASSSGRPVQETQYF
TRBJ2-2 | TRBV12-3/TRBV12-4 | CASSSPGLANTGELFF
TRBJ2-2 | TRBV29-1 | CSALRQNTGELFF
TRBJ2-1 | TRBV6-4 | CASSDSSLEQFF
TRBJ1-1 | TRBV7-6 | CASSLEAGHTEAFF
TRBJ2-1 | TRBV7-2 | CASSLATGAHQFF
TRBJ2-7 | TRBV12-2 | CARTGGTSGDITYEQYF
TRBJ2-5 | TRBV29-1 | CSVAPIGGLAPGETQYF
TRBJ2-7 | TRBV29-1 | CSVEGDSDLYEQYF
TRBJ2-7 | TRBV10-1 | CASSELRTASYEQYF
TRBJ2-3 | TRBV27 | CASRPSGGADTQYF
TRBJ2-7 | TRBV18 | CASSPPRTVYEQYF
TRBJ1-5 | TRBV20-1 | CSAQPGQGNQPQHF
TRBJ2-1 | TRBV5-1 | CASSEYRDSYNEQFF
TRBJ2-1 | TRBV15 | CATSRAPGLGNEQFF
TRBJ2-2 | TRBV28 | CASSFRGPTGDGELFF
TRBJ2-2 | TRBV27 | CASSLMNTGELFF
TRBJ2-7 | TRBV29-1 | CSVLDRGKDEQYF
TRBJ2-7 | TRBV10-3 | CAISESGTSGAPNSYEQYF
TRBJ2-7 | TRBV2 | CASMGQGRTYEQYF
TRBJ2-5 | TRBV7-7 | CASSLTSGQETQYF
TRBJ1-2 | TRBV14 | CASSQDTGQHGYTF
TRBJ2-7 | TRBV7-9 | CASSLAMGEQYF
TRBJ1-2 | TRBV7-6 | CASSSTDGWYTF
TRBJ2-1 | TRBV27 | CASTRQGVNEQFF
TRBJ2-7 | TRBV29-1 | CSVEATPYEQYF
TRBJ2-5 | TRBV29-1 | CSVDGLAGTQETQYF